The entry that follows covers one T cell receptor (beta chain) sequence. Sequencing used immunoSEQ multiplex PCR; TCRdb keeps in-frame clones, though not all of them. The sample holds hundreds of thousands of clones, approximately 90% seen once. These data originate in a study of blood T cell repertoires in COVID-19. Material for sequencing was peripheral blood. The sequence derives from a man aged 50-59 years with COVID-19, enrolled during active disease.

CDR3 nucleotides: TGTGCCAGCAGTGCCTTTGCTAGCGGGTCTGGTAATGAGCAGTTCTTC. This codes for CASSAFASGSGNEQFF. This chain joins TRBV25-1 and TRBJ2-1; 8 nucleotides line up with TRBD2. The J segment lost 7 bases and the V segment lost 4 bases, leaving 12 bases of the junction unmatched. The CDR3 is 16 residues long. The germline V gene has CDR1 MGHDK and CDR2 SYGVNS. The full variable domain, in which reference TRBV25-1 and TRBJ2-1 provide the parts outside the CDR3, is EADIYQTPRYLVIGTGKKITLECSQTMGHDKMYWYQQDPGMELHLIHYSYGVNSTEKGDLSSESTVSRIRTEHFPLTLESARPSHTSQYLCASSAFASGSGNEQFFGPGTRLTVL.